This T cell receptor beta chain was sequenced in a study of blood T cell repertoires in COVID-19. About the study: PBMCs, B-cell-depleted T cells, or T cells were the source of the cDNA or gDNA that made up the material.

Profiled with immunoSEQ multiplex PCR; TCRdb holds only in-frame clones, not every one. The table lists approximately 120,000 clones, about 80% of them singletons. Trimming shortened V by 6 bases and J by 8 bases, and 13 bases separated the two germline ends. The CDR3 contains 12 residues. The V gene's germline CDR1 is KGHSH and CDR2 LQKENI. This sequence joins TRBV18 and TRBJ1-2; TRBD1 is a possible D gene (6 bases). Sample: peripheral blood. The origin of this receptor is a man aged 35-49 years with active or convalescent COVID-19. The CDR3 reads CASSVQGTGYTF. The CDR3 bases are TGTGCCAGCTCCGTACAGGGAACGGGCTACACCTTC.